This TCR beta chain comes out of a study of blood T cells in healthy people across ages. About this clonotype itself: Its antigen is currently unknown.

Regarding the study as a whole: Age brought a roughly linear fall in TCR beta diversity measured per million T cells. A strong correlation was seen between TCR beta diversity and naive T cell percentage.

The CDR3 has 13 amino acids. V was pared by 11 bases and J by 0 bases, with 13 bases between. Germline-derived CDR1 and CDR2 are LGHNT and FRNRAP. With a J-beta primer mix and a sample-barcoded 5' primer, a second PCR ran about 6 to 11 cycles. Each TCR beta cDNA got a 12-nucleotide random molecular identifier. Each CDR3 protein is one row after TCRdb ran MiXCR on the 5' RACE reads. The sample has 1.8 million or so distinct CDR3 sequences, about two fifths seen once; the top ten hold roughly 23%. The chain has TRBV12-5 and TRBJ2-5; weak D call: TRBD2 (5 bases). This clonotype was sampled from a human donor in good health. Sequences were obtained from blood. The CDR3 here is CAANSEYQETQYF. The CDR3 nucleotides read TGTGCTGCCAATAGCGAGTACCAAGAGACCCAGTACTTC.